Below are 18 T cell receptor beta chains sequenced from a single sample in a study of shared clonotypes between healthy human individuals. Using immunoSEQ multiplex PCR, the repertoire was profiled, and TCRdb retains in-frame clones only, with some absent. This sample has approximately 1.1 million clones, with approximately 80% found just once. The source material was memory CD4+ T cells from PBMCs. The subset: CD45RA-negative fraction. These TCRs come from a man between 18 and 29 years old in good health. Some clones in this sample may be carry-over from other donors' samples.

The rearrangement joins TRBV5-8 to TRBJ2-7, with a possible D match to TRBD1 (6 bases). The germline CDR1 and CDR2 sequences are SGHTS and YDEGEE. V gave up 5 bases and J gave up 2 bases, with 11 bases separating them. This CDR3 contains 13 residues. CDR3 amino acids: CASRSRGTYEQYF. CDR3 DNA sequence: TGTGCCAGCAGGTCGAGGGGGACCTACGAGCAGTACTTC.

The chain combines TRBV5-4 with TRBJ2-3; maybe TRBD2 (6 bases). The V end was cut by 0 bases, the J end by 2 bases, with 13 bases between. Per the germline V gene, CDR1 is SGHNT and CDR2 is YYREEE (reference sequence). The CDR3 runs to 16 residues. CDR3 loop: CASSLVGSGYTDTQYF. The CDR3 nucleotides read TGTGCCAGCAGCTTGGTTGGTAGCGGATACACAGATACGCAGTATTTT.

V gene TRBV9 combines with J gene TRBJ1-5; 7 bases map to TRBD1. Germline V lookup: CDR1 SGDLS, CDR2 YYNGEE. The CDR3 extends over 14 amino acids. Losses at the gene ends were 3 bases for V and 4 bases for J; bases not matched to a gene: 4. The CDR3 region is CASSGDSLNQPQHF. The CDR3 nucleotides read TGTGCCAGCAGCGGGGACAGCCTTAATCAGCCCCAGCATTTT.

Worth noting for this clone: The identical CDR3 is also encoded by other nucleotide sequences in the sample. CDR3 bases: TGCGCCAGCAGCTTGGAGGGTCTCTCTGGAAACACCATATATTTT. Encoded protein: CASSLEGLSGNTIYF. J is TRBJ1-3 and V is TRBV5-1; D gene ambiguous. The CDR3 spans 15 residues. CDR1 is SGHRS, CDR2 YFSETQ, per germline. The V and J ends lost 0 bases and 0 bases respectively, with 7 bases between them.

This chain connects TRBV4-1 to TRBJ2-7, with D perhaps TRBD2 (6 bases). The CDR3 is made up of 15 amino acids. CDR1 and CDR2 from the germline V gene are MGHRA and YSYEKL. V lost 4 bases and J 1 base, leaving 14 bases between the germline ends. In nucleotides, the CDR3 is TGCGCCAGCAGCCTCCGCGACGCGGGGTCCTACGAGCAGTACTTC. It yields the protein CASSLRDAGSYEQYF.

J is TRBJ2-7 and V is TRBV5-1; D is unresolved. The CDR3 is 14 residues long. Per the germline V gene, CDR1 is SGHRS and CDR2 is YFSETQ. Deletions cut 1 base from V and 2 bases from J, with 10 bases between. DNA for the CDR3: TGCGCCAGCAGCTTGTCTTGGCCCACCTACGAGCAGTACTTC. Protein: CASSLSWPTYEQYF.

The genes are TRBV29-1 and TRBJ1-4; no definite D call. CDR1 is SQVTM and CDR2 is ANQGSEA in the germline V gene. Trimming shortened V by 7 bases and J by 8 bases, and 17 bases separated the two germline ends. The CDR3 is 13 residues long. The CDR3 DNA reads TGCAGCGCCGCAGTTTCTTCCAGGGAAAAACTGTTTTTT. Its translation: CSAAVSSREKLFF. The full variable domain, in which reference TRBV29-1 and TRBJ1-4 provide the parts outside the CDR3, is SAVISQKPSRDICQRGTSLTIQCQVDSQVTMMFWYRQQPGQSLTLIATANQGSEATYESGFVIDKFPISRPNLTFSTLTVSNMSPEDSSIYLCSAAVSSREKLFFGSGTQLSVL.

The rearrangement uses TRBV27 and TRBJ1-1; 7 nucleotides match TRBD1. Looked up from germline, CDR1 is MNHEY and CDR2 is SMNVEV (reference sequence). J was trimmed by 5 bases and V by 6 bases; bases with no gene match: 3. The CDR3 contains 12 residues. DNA of the CDR3: TGTGCCAGCAGAGGACAGGCAACTGAAGCTTTCTTT. Amino acids: CASRGQATEAFF.

The chain couples TRBV5-8 to TRBJ2-7, with a weak D call TRBD2 (6 bases). The CDR3 has 12 residues. The germline V and J ends were trimmed by 0 bases and 10 bases, with 11 bases remaining between them. Germline values: CDR1 SGHTS, CDR2 YDEGEE. The CDR3 region has the DNA TGTGCCAGCAGCTTGGAGGGACTGGACCAGTACTTC. Amino acid sequence: CASSLEGLDQYF. Based on the CDR3 plus reference TRBV5-8 and TRBJ2-7, the full variable domain is EAGVTQSPTHLIKTRGQQATLRCSPISGHTSVYWYQQALGLGLQFLLWYDEGEERNRGNFPPRFSGRQFPNYSSELNVNALELEDSALYLCASSLEGLDQYFGPGTRLTVT.

This clone was seen only once. The chain recombines TRBV30 with TRBJ2-3; 8 positions match TRBD2. V trimming: 1 base; J trimming: 3 bases; junction bases outside the gene matches: 12. The length of the CDR3 is 17 residues. CDR1 is GTSNPN, CDR2 SVGIG, per germline (reference sequence). The CDR3 loop is CAWSAPPGRAGTDTQYF. The CDR3 DNA reads as TGTGCCTGGAGTGCCCCTCCCGGGAGGGCCGGGACAGATACGCAGTATTTT.

The chain employs TRBV4-3 and TRBJ2-5; D tentatively fits TRBD1 or TRBD2 (5 bases each). V lost 10 bases to trimming and J lost 5 bases, with 17 bases between them. Germline-derived CDR1 and CDR2 are LGHNA and YSLEER. This CDR3 contains 13 residues. The CDR3 region has the DNA TGCGCCACCGGGGACCCCCGAGGGGAGACCCAGTACTTC. Translation: CATGDPRGETQYF.

The genes are TRBV10-3 and TRBJ2-2; TRBD2 matches at 15 bases. V trimming: 3 bases; J trimming: 5 bases; junction bases outside the gene matches: 7. This CDR3 contains 18 residues. Germline CDR1 ENHRY, CDR2 SYGVKD. DNA for the CDR3: TGTGCCATCAGTGACGGACTAGCGGGAGGGCCGAGGACCGGGGAGCTGTTTTTT. Translating it yields CAISDGLAGGPRTGELFF.

The chain has TRBV10-2 and TRBJ1-4; weak D call: TRBD1 (5 bases). CDR1 WSHSY and CDR2 SAAADI come from the germline V gene. V lost 3 bases and J 0 bases, leaving 8 bases between the germline ends. CDR3 size: 15 residues. Here the CDR3 reads CASSDQGTTNEKLFF. The DNA of the CDR3 is TGCGCCAGCAGTGACCAGGGCACAACTAATGAAAAACTGTTTTTT.

The chain employs TRBV6-6 and TRBJ1-4; D ambiguous. Looked up from germline, CDR1 is MNHNY and CDR2 is SVGAGI (reference sequence). V lost 8 bases to trimming and J lost 2 bases, with 9 bases between them. CDR3 length: 13 amino acids. The CDR3 loop reads CASAGGTNEKLFF. DNA for the CDR3: TGTGCCAGCGCAGGAGGGACTAATGAAAAACTGTTTTTT.

The J gene is TRBJ1-2, the V gene TRBV10-3, with 9 bases fitting TRBD1. Trimming took 0 bases from V and 7 from J; bases not matched to a gene: 3. Germline CDR1 reads ENHRY; CDR2 reads SYGVKD. CDR3 length equals 14 residues. The DNA of the CDR3 is TGTGCCATCAGTGAGTCGACAGGGGGTAGTGGCTACACCTTC. It yields the protein CAISESTGGSGYTF.

This chain uses TRBV27 with TRBJ1-2; TRBD1 aligns across 10 bases. The germline V gene has CDR1 MNHEY and CDR2 SMNVEV (reference sequence). This CDR3 has 14 amino acids. J gave up 6 bases and V 2 bases, and 3 bases lay outside the gene matches. The CDR3: CASSLMTGGDGYTF. CDR3 sequence (DNA): TGTGCCAGCAGTTTAATGACAGGGGGCGATGGCTACACCTTC.

J is TRBJ2-6 and V is TRBV10-3; 8 bases are a match to TRBD1. J lost 1 base, V lost 3 bases, and 8 bases had no gene match. The CDR3 sequence is 18 residues long. Germline CDR1 and CDR2: ENHRY and SYGVKD. The CDR3 DNA sequence: TGTGCCATCAGTGACAGGAGACAGGGGCCTTCTGGGGCCAACGTCCTGACTTTC. Protein product: CAISDRRQGPSGANVLTF.

The genes are TRBV7-3 and TRBJ2-7, with a weak D call TRBD2 (6 bases). In germline, CDR1 is SGHTA, CDR2 FQGTGA. Deletions cut 3 bases from V and 2 bases from J, with 17 bases between. The CDR3 totals 16 residues. The CDR3 loop is CASSLTQTSRPYEQYF. DNA of the CDR3: TGTGCCAGCAGCTTGACGCAAACTAGCCGACCCTACGAGCAGTACTTC.